The 16 T cell receptor beta chains below come from one sample, sequenced in a study of blood T cells in healthy people across ages. A second PCR, run for about 7 to 12 cycles, used a sample-barcoded 5' primer plus a J-beta primer mix. MiXCR, run by TCRdb on the 5' RACE reads, gives a single entry per CDR3 protein. The sample records around 1.5 million distinct CDR3 sequences, approximately 63% being singletons. The sample consisted of blood. These receptors were taken from a man between 18 and 35 years old in good health.

The chain couples TRBV9 to TRBJ2-5; D might be TRBD1 (5 bases). This CDR3 spans 16 amino acids. Germline V gene lookup returns CDR1 SGDLS and CDR2 YYNGEE. Trimming stripped 4 bases from V and 3 bases from J, with 19 bases between. CDR3 protein: CASSPRTQGLKETQYF. CDR3 bases: TGTGCCAGCAGCCCCCGGACCCAGGGCCTCAAAGAGACCCAGTACTTC. Complete variable domain (other parts from reference TRBV9 and TRBJ2-5): DSGVTQTPKHLITATGQRVTLRCSPRSGDLSVYWYQQSLDQGLQFLIQYYNGEERAKGNILERFSAQQFPDLHSELNLSSLELGDSALYFCASSPRTQGLKETQYFGPGTRLLVL.

This clonotype was detected only a few times. The rearrangement joins TRBV4-1 to TRBJ2-5; D is ambiguous. The DNA matches TRBJ2-7 better at its end, which makes the J call doubtful. This CDR3 region has 15 residues. Germline CDR1 is MGHRA and CDR2 is YSYEKL. The CDR3 sequence: CASSQVVYPIDEQYF. The CDR3 DNA reads as TGCGCCAGCAGCCAAGTAGTCTATCCTATAGACGAGCAGTACTTC.

The CDR3 region has the DNA TGTGCCAGCAGCCATCGACAGTTGGTCTACGAGCAGTACTTC. Protein: CASSHRQLVYEQYF. The chain has TRBV3-1 and TRBJ2-7; tentative D call: TRBD1 (5 bases). The CDR3 loop spans 14 amino acids. The V gene's germline CDR1 is LGHDT and CDR2 YNNKEL (reference sequence). V was pared by 3 bases and J by 3 bases, with 12 bases between.

On this clonotype: At one end, the junction sequence differs from germline, possibly due to a read error. The chain couples TRBV24-1 to TRBJ2-4; 8 nucleotides agree with TRBD2. CDR3 length: 17 residues. Germline assignment: CDR1 KGHDR and CDR2 SFDVKD. DNA of the CDR3: TGTGCCACCAGTGATTCCCATATTGGACTAGCCCAAAACATTCAGTACTTC. Protein: CATSDSHIGLAQNIQYF.

The V gene is TRBV20-1, the J gene TRBJ2-3; possible D gene TRBD1, 5 bases. The germline gives CDR1 DFQATT, CDR2 SNEGSKA (reference sequence). Between the trimmed V and J ends, which lost 4 bases and 0 bases, there was a span of 14 bases. The CDR3 is 15 residues long. The DNA of the CDR3 is TGCAGTGCTAATGAGCAGGGTTCGAGCACAGATACGCAGTATTTT. Protein sequence: CSANEQGSSTDTQYF.

This clonotype was seen a few times. The gene calls are TRBV20-1 and TRBJ2-7; D possibly corresponds to TRBD1 (5 bases). The ends were cut back, 0 bases at V and 4 bases at J, with 13 bases in the middle. CDR1 DFQATT and CDR2 SNEGSKA come from the germline V gene (reference sequence). The CDR3 is 14 amino acids. CDR3: CSARDDSKTYEQYF. The CDR3 DNA sequence: TGCAGTGCTAGAGACGACAGCAAGACGTACGAGCAGTACTTC.

This rearrangement joins TRBV18 to TRBJ2-5; maybe TRBD2 (5 bases). Germline V CDR1 and CDR2: KGHSH, LQKENI. Trimming took off 0 bases at V and 11 bases at J, with 16 bases between the two ends. The CDR3 has 14 residues. The chain's CDR3 is CASSPPSKNWEQYF. The CDR3 nucleotides are TGTGCCAGCTCACCACCGTCCAAAAACTGGGAGCAGTACTTC.

This clonotype was picked up many times. The rearrangement links TRBV29-1 to TRBJ2-1, with 9 nucleotides matching TRBD2. CDR1 SQVTM and CDR2 ANQGSEA come from the germline V gene. The V gene end was trimmed by 3 bases and the J gene end by 4 bases; junction bases not matched to a gene: 10. This CDR3 region has 16 residues. The CDR3 loop is CSVEAGGPPFYNEQFF. The CDR3 bases are TGCAGCGTTGAGGCGGGGGGGCCTCCGTTTTACAATGAGCAGTTCTTC.

This chain uses TRBV6-6 with TRBJ2-7; D gene ambiguous. CDR3 length: 11 residues. In germline, CDR1 is MNHNY, CDR2 SVGAGI (reference sequence). V gave up 11 bases and J gave up 3 bases, with 11 bases separating them. This CDR3 reads CAPQNLYEQYF. CDR3 nucleotide sequence: TGTGCCCCTCAAAACCTCTACGAGCAGTACTTC.

V and J are TRBV2 and TRBJ2-2; possible D gene TRBD2, 6 bases. This CDR3 has 15 amino acids. V gave up 6 bases and J gave up 0 bases, with 11 bases separating them. Germline V lookup: CDR1 SNHLY, CDR2 FYNNEI. CDR3 DNA: TGTGCCAGCAGGCGGGCGGGATCGAACACCGGGGAGCTGTTTTTT. Amino acid sequence: CASRRAGSNTGELFF.

This clonotype has just one count. The gene calls are TRBV5-1 and TRBJ2-3; no definite D call. The CDR3 length is 13 residues. Trimming shortened V by 0 bases and J by 6 bases, and 8 bases separated the two germline ends. Germline lookup yields CDR1 SGHRS and CDR2 YFSETQ. CDR3 protein: CASSLAPEDTQYF. The DNA for the CDR3 is TGCGCCAGCAGCTTGGCCCCGGAGGATACGCAGTATTTT.

This clonotype was detected only a few times. The chain uses TRBV29-1 and TRBJ1-2, with 11 bases fitting TRBD1. Per the germline V gene, CDR1 is SQVTM and CDR2 is ANQGSEA. This CDR3 spans 13 amino acids. The ends lost 3 bases at V and 6 bases at J; junction bases unmatched: 3. The CDR3, as DNA: TGCAGCGTTGATAGGGACAGGGGGGATGGCTACACCTTC. Translating gives CSVDRDRGDGYTF.

This sequence joins TRBV6-2 or TRBV6-3 and TRBJ1-6; D remains unclear. This CDR3 is 13 amino acids long. Germline-derived CDR1 and CDR2 are MNHEY and SVGEGT. Trimming shortened V by 10 bases and J by 6 bases, and 13 bases separated the two germline ends. CDR3 protein: CATKGSVNSPLHF. The CDR3 DNA reads TGTGCCACCAAAGGCAGTGTTAATTCACCCCTCCACTTT.

The V call is TRBV4-2, the J call TRBJ2-4; perhaps TRBD2 as D (6 bases). The J call is uncertain, as TRBJ2-5 better fits the DNA end. The CDR3 is made up of 15 amino acids. Per germline, CDR1 LGHNA and CDR2 YNFKEQ. The CDR3 sequence is CASSQEPGTQETQYF. Written as DNA, the CDR3 is TGTGCCAGCAGCCAAGAGCCGGGGACTCAAGAGACCCAGTACTTC.

V usage is TRBV18 and J usage is TRBJ2-1, with 8 positions matching TRBD1. The germline V gene has CDR1 KGHSH and CDR2 LQKENI. The ends lost 5 bases at V and 1 base at J; junction bases unmatched: 10. The CDR3 covers 17 residues. CDR3 nucleotide sequence: TGTGCCAGCTCATCGATTCGACAGGGGCCTTCCTACAATGAGCAGTTCTTC. As protein: CASSSIRQGPSYNEQFF.

This clonotype came up a few times. The CDR3, as DNA: TGTGCCAGCACCACCCCTGGACAGGTCTATGGCTACACCTTC. Translating it yields CASTTPGQVYGYTF. The chain uses TRBV12-3 or TRBV12-4 and TRBJ1-2; 7 bases align to TRBD1. The CDR3 extends over 14 amino acids. V gave up 7 bases and J gave up 4 bases; unmatched junction bases: 9.